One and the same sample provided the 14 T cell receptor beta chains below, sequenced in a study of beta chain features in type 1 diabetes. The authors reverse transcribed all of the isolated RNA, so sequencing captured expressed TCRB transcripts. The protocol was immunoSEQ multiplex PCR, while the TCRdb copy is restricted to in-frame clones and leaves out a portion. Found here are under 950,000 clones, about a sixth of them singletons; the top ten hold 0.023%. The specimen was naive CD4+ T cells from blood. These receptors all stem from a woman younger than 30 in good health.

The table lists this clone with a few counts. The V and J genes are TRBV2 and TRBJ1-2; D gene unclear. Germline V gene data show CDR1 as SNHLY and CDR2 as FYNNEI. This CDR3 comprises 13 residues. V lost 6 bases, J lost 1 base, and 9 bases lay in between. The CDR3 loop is CASRLSDNYGYTF. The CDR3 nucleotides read TGTGCCAGCAGATTGTCTGATAACTATGGCTACACCTTC.

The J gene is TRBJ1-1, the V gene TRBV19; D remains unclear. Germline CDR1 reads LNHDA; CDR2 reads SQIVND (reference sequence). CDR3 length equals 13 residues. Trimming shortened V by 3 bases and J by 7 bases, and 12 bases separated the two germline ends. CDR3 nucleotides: TGTGCCAGTAGTATCCGTCTCCGGGGTGAAGCTTTCTTT. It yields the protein CASSIRLRGEAFF.

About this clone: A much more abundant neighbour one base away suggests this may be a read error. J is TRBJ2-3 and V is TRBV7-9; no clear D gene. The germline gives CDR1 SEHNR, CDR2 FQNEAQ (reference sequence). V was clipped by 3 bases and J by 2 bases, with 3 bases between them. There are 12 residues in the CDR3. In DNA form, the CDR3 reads TGTGCCAGCAGCTTCGTCACAGATACGCAGTATTTT. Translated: CASSFVTDTQYF.

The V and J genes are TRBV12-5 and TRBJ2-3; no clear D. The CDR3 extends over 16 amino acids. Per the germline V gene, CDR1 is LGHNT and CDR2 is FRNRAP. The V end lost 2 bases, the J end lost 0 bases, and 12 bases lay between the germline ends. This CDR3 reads CASGLNLYLSTDTQYF. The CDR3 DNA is TGTGCTAGTGGTTTGAATCTGTATCTAAGCACAGATACGCAGTATTTT.

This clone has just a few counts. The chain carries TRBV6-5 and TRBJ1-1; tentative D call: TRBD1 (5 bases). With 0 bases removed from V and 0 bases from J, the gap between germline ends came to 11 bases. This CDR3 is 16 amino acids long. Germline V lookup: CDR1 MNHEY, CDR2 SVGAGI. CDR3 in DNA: TGTGCCAGCAGTTACTCGAGGGGAAATCTGAACACTGAAGCTTTCTTT. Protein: CASSYSRGNLNTEAFF.

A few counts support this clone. The CDR3 bases are TGTGCCAGCAGCTATCCGGGACTAGCAAACAATGAGCAGTTCTTC. Translated: CASSYPGLANNEQFF. The V and J genes are TRBV28 and TRBJ2-1, with 9 bases matching TRBD2. Per the germline V gene, CDR1 is MDHEN and CDR2 is SYDVKM. The CDR3 loop spans 15 amino acids. V dropped 6 bases and J dropped 5; count of bases not matched to a gene: 8.

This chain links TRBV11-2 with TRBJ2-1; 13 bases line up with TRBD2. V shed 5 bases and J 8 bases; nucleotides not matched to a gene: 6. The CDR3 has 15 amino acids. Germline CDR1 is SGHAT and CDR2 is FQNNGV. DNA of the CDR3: TGTGCCAGCAGCACTAGCGGGAGGGCCCTCCATGAGCAGTTCTTC. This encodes CASSTSGRALHEQFF.

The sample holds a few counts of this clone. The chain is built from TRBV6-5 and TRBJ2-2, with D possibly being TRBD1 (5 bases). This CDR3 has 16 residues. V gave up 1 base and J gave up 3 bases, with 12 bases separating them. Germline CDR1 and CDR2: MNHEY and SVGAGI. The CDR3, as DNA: TGTGCCAGCAGTTACTTGACACAGACAGACACCGGGGAGCTGTTTTTT. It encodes CASSYLTQTDTGELFF.

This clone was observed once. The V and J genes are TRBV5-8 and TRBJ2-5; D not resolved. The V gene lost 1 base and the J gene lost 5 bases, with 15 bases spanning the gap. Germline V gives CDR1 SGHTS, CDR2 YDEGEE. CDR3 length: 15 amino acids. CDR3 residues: CASSLRRASGETQYF. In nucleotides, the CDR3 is TGTGCCAGCAGCTTGAGAAGGGCCTCCGGGGAGACCCAGTACTTC.

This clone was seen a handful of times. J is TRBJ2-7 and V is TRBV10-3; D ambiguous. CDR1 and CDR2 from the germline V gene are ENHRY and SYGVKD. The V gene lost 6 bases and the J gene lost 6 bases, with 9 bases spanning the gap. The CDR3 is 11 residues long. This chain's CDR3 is CAIRSGREQYF. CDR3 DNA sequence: TGTGCCATCAGGTCGGGCCGCGAGCAGTACTTC.

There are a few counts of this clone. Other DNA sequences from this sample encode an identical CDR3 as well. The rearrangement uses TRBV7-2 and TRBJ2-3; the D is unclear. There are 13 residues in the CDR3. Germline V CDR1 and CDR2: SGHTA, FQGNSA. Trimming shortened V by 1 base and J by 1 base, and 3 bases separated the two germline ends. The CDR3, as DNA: TGTGCCAGCAGCTTAGTTCGCACAGATACGCAGTATTTT. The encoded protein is CASSLVRTDTQYF.

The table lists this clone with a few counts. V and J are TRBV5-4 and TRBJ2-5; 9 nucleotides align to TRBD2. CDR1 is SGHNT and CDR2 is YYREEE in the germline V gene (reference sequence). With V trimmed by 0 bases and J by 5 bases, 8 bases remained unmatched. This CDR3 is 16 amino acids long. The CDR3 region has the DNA TGTGCCAGCAGCTTGGTGGCGGGAGGGCTAGAGGAGACCCAGTACTTC. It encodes CASSLVAGGLEETQYF.

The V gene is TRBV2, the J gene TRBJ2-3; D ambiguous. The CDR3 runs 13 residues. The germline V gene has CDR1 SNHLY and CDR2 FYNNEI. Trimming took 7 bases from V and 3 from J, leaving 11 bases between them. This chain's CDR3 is CASIGVRTDTQYF. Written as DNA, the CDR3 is TGTGCCAGCATCGGAGTGAGGACAGATACGCAGTATTTT.

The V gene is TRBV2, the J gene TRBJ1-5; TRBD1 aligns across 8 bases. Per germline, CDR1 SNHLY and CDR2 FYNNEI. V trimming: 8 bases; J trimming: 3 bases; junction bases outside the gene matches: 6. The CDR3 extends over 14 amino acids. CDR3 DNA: TGTGCCAGCGAGCGACAGGGGTCCAATCAGCCCCAGCATTTT. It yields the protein CASERQGSNQPQHF.